A selection of T cell receptor beta chains follows, all from one sample in a study of early T cells in non-severe SARS-CoV-2 infection. TCRdb re-called the 5' RACE reads through MiXCR, storing one row per CDR3 protein. The table has roughly 49,000 distinct CDR3 sequences, around 4% seen once. Sequencing input: whole blood. Receptor source: an adult who was a healthcare worker with PCR-confirmed SARS-CoV-2 infection or an uninfected control (not recorded which). Both conserved end residues are part of each CDR3. The D gene is left open where the match is weak. Rows may omit the clone size; those that give it use once, few, many or a size class.

v_gene: TRBV6-1
d_gene: -
j_gene: TRBJ2-6
abundance: -
CDR3aa: CASSERNSGANVLTF
CDR3nt: TGTGCCAGCAGTGAACGGAACTCTGGGGCCAACGTCCTGACTTTC

v_gene: TRBV7-9
d_gene: -
j_gene: TRBJ2-5
abundance: many
CDR3aa: CASSWSARLTQETQYF
CDR3nt: TGTGCCAGCAGCTGGTCGGCCCGCTTAACCCAAGAGACCCAGTACTTC

v_gene: TRBV12-5
d_gene: TRBD2
j_gene: TRBJ2-1
abundance: many
CDR3aa: CASGPTTSGPGFEQFF
CDR3nt: TGTGCTAGTGGGCCCACAACTAGCGGCCCCGGATTTGAGCAGTTCTTC

v_gene: TRBV6-6
d_gene: -
j_gene: TRBJ1-1
abundance: many
CDR3aa: CASSRKGTGPGEAFF
CDR3nt: TGTGCCAGCAGCAGGAAGGGGACCGGCCCTGGTGAAGCTTTCTTT

v_gene: TRBV18
d_gene: TRBD1
j_gene: TRBJ2-1
abundance: many
CDR3aa: CASSPDRVRYNEQFF
CDR3nt: TGTGCCAGCTCACCGGACAGGGTTAGGTACAATGAGCAGTTCTTC

v_gene: TRBV3-1
d_gene: -
j_gene: TRBJ2-2
abundance: few
CDR3aa: CASSLANTGELFF
CDR3nt: TGTGCCAGCAGCCTAGCGAACACCGGGGAGCTGTTTTTT

v_gene: TRBV7-3
d_gene: -
j_gene: TRBJ2-2
abundance: many
CDR3aa: CASSLMGSVPLANTGELFF
CDR3nt: TGTGCCAGCAGCTTAATGGGTAGCGTACCCCTTGCGAACACCGGGGAGCTGTTTTTT

v_gene: TRBV20-1
d_gene: -
j_gene: TRBJ2-7
abundance: many
CDR3aa: CSAPRDLGYEQYF
CDR3nt: TGCAGTGCCCCCCGGGACTTGGGCTACGAGCAGTACTTC

v_gene: TRBV9
d_gene: -
j_gene: TRBJ2-2
abundance: few
CDR3aa: CASSVNVRGELFF
CDR3nt: TGTGCCAGCAGCGTAAATGTAAGGGGGGAGCTGTTTTTT

v_gene: TRBV7-9
d_gene: -
j_gene: TRBJ2-1
abundance: few
CDR3aa: CASSDGGRNEQFF
CDR3nt: TGTGCCAGCAGCGATGGAGGTCGCAATGAGCAGTTCTTC

v_gene: TRBV12-3/TRBV12-4
d_gene: -
j_gene: TRBJ2-5
abundance: many
CDR3aa: CASRPQAGGETQYF
CDR3nt: TGTGCCAGCAGACCCCAGGCCGGGGGAGAGACCCAGTACTTC

v_gene: TRBV5-6
d_gene: -
j_gene: TRBJ2-3
abundance: many
CDR3aa: CASSQGYADTQYF
CDR3nt: TGTGCCAGCAGTCAGGGATACGCAGATACGCAGTATTTT

v_gene: TRBV20-1
d_gene: -
j_gene: TRBJ2-1
abundance: -
CDR3aa: CSAREGDNEQFF
CDR3nt: TGCAGTGCTAGAGAGGGAGACAATGAGCAGTTCTTC

v_gene: TRBV7-8
d_gene: -
j_gene: TRBJ2-1
abundance: many
CDR3aa: CASSLVTGDLQEQFF
CDR3nt: TGTGCCAGCAGCTTAGTGACTGGAGACCTACAGGAGCAGTTCTTC

v_gene: TRBV2
d_gene: -
j_gene: TRBJ2-5
abundance: many
CDR3aa: CASTGTYQETQYF
CDR3nt: TGTGCCAGCACGGGGACTTACCAAGAGACCCAGTACTTC

v_gene: TRBV5-1
d_gene: TRBD1
j_gene: TRBJ2-7
abundance: -
CDR3aa: CASSLVGQGSYEQYF
CDR3nt: TGCGCCAGCAGCTTGGTCGGACAGGGGTCCTACGAGCAGTACTTC

v_gene: TRBV10-1
d_gene: -
j_gene: TRBJ2-1
abundance: many
CDR3aa: CATSEGAGGSYNEQFF
CDR3nt: TGCGCCACCTCGGAGGGGGCGGGAGGCTCCTACAATGAGCAGTTCTTC

v_gene: TRBV20-1
d_gene: TRBD2
j_gene: TRBJ2-5
abundance: few
CDR3aa: CSAHGTSGRETQYF
CDR3nt: TGCAGTGCCCACGGGACTAGCGGGAGAGAGACCCAGTACTTC

v_gene: TRBV19
d_gene: -
j_gene: TRBJ1-1
abundance: -
CDR3aa: CASTGSRTEAFF
CDR3nt: TGTGCCAGTACAGGGTCTCGAACTGAAGCTTTCTTT

v_gene: TRBV27
d_gene: TRBD2
j_gene: TRBJ2-3
abundance: many
CDR3aa: CASRSSGRGDTQYF
CDR3nt: TGTGCCAGCAGATCTAGCGGGAGAGGAGATACGCAGTATTTT

v_gene: TRBV7-2
d_gene: -
j_gene: TRBJ2-7
abundance: many
CDR3aa: CASSLIAGASYEQYF
CDR3nt: TGTGCCAGCAGCTTAATCGCAGGGGCGTCGTACGAGCAGTACTTC

v_gene: TRBV20-1
d_gene: TRBD2
j_gene: TRBJ2-1
abundance: -
CDR3aa: CSWLAGATNEQFF
CDR3nt: TGCAGTTGGTTAGCGGGAGCAACCAATGAGCAGTTCTTC

v_gene: TRBV7-9
d_gene: TRBD2
j_gene: TRBJ2-1
abundance: few
CDR3aa: CASSATSGGPYNEQFF
CDR3nt: TGTGCCAGCAGCGCGACTAGCGGGGGACCCTACAATGAGCAGTTCTTC

v_gene: TRBV27
d_gene: TRBD1
j_gene: TRBJ1-2
abundance: many
CDR3aa: CASSRQGVGGYTF
CDR3nt: TGTGCCAGCAGCCGACAGGGGGTCGGGGGCTACACCTTC

v_gene: TRBV9
d_gene: -
j_gene: TRBJ2-7
abundance: many
CDR3aa: CASPLRDIVNEQYF
CDR3nt: TGTGCCAGTCCACTCCGGGACATAGTCAACGAGCAGTACTTC

v_gene: TRBV27
d_gene: -
j_gene: TRBJ1-5
abundance: -
CDR3aa: CASSLRQAWGPQHF
CDR3nt: TGTGCCAGCAGTTTACGGCAGGCCTGGGGGCCCCAGCATTTT

v_gene: TRBV5-1
d_gene: -
j_gene: TRBJ1-4
abundance: -
CDR3aa: CASSPGPPPDEKLFF
CDR3nt: TGCGCCAGCAGCCCCGGACCCCCCCCGGATGAAAAACTGTTTTTT

v_gene: TRBV4-1
d_gene: TRBD1
j_gene: TRBJ2-1
abundance: -
CDR3aa: CASSQDVKGTGYNEQFF
CDR3nt: TGCGCCAGCAGCCAAGATGTAAAGGGGACAGGGTACAATGAGCAGTTCTTC